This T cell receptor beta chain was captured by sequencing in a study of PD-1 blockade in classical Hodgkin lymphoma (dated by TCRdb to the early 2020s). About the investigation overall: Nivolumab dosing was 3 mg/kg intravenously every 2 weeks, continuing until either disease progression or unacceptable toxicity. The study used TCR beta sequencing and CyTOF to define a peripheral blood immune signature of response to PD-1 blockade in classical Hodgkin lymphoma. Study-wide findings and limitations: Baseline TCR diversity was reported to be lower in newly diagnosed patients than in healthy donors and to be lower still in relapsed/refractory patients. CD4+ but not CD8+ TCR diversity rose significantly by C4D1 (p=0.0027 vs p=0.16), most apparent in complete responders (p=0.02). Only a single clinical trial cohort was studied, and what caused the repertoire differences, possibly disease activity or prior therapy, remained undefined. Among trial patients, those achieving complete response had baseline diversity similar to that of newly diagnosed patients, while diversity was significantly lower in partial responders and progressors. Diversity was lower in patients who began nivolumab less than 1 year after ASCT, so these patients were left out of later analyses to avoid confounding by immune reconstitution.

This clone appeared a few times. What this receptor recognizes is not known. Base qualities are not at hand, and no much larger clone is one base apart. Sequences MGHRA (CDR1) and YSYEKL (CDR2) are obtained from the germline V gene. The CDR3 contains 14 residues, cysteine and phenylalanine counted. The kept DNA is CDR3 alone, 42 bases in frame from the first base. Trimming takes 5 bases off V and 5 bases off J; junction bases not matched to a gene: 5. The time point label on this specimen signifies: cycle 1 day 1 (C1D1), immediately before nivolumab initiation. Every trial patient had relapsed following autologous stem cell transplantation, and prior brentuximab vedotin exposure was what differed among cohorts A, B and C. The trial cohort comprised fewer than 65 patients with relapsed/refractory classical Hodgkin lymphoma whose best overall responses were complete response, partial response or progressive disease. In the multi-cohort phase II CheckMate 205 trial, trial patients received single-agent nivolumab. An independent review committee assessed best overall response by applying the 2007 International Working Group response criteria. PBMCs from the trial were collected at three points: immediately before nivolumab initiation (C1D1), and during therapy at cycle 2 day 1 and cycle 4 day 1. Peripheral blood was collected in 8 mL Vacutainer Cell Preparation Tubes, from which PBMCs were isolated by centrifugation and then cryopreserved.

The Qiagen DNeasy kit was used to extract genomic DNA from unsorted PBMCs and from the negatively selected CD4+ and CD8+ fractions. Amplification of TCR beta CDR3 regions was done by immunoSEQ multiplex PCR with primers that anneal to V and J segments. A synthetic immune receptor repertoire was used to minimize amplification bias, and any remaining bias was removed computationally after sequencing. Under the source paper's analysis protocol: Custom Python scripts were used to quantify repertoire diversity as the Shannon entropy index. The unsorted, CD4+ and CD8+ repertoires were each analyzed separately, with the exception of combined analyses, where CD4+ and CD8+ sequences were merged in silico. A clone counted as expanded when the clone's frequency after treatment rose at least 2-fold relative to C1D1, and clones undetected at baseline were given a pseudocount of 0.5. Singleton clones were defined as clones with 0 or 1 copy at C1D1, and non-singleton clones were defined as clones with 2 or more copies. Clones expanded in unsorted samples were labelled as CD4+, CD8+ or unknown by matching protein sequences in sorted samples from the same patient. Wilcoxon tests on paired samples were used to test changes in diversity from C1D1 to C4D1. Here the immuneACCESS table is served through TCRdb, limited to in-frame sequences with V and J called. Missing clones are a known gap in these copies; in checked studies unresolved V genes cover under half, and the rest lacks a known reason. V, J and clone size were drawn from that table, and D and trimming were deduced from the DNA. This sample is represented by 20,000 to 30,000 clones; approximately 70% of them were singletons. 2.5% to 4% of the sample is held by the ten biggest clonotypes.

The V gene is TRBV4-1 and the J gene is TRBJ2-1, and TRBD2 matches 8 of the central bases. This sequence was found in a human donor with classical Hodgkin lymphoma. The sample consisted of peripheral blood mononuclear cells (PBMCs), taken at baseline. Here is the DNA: TGCGCCAGCAGCAGAATAGCGGGGAACAATGAGCAGTTCTTC. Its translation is CASSRIAGNNEQFF.